What follows are 13 T cell receptor beta chains derived from one specimen sequenced in a study of control samples from healthy donors and cancer patients. The data were produced by immunoSEQ multiplex PCR, yet TCRdb's version contains in-frame clones alone and is incomplete. Here the sample spans fewer than 300,000 clones, more than 65% being singletons. Sequences were obtained from PBMCs. These receptor sequences come from a woman in her fifties or sixties with lung cancer.

The chain has TRBV4-1 and TRBJ2-3; 7 positions agree with TRBD2. Unmatched junction bases numbered 5, after V lost 1 base and J lost 4 bases. The CDR3 spans 15 residues. Germline V lookup: CDR1 MGHRA, CDR2 YSYEKL. As DNA, the CDR3 is TGCGCCAGCAGCCAAGGGGGGGGATTTTCAGATACGCAGTATTTT. Protein: CASSQGGGFSDTQYF.

This chain joins TRBV6-5 and TRBJ2-7, with D perhaps being TRBD1 or TRBD2 (7 bases each). CDR1 and CDR2 (germline): MNHEY, SVGAGI. Trimming removed 4 bases from V and 6 bases from J, with 19 bases in between. This CDR3 contains 15 residues. The CDR3 region is CASSFRQGGTGEQYF. The CDR3 DNA reads as TGTGCCAGCAGTTTTCGGCAGGGGGGGACGGGCGAGCAGTACTTC.

V gene TRBV5-1 combines with J gene TRBJ2-7, with 7 positions matching TRBD1. J gave up 3 bases and V 0 bases, and 6 bases lay outside the gene matches. The length of the CDR3 is 15 residues. Germline CDR1 reads SGHRS; CDR2 reads YFSETQ. The CDR3 DNA sequence: TGCGCCAGCAGCTTGGCCGGGACAGCCCTCTACGAGCAGTACTTC. The encoded protein is CASSLAGTALYEQYF.

The chain recombines TRBV24-1 with TRBJ2-3, with 14 positions matching TRBD2. This CDR3 region has 16 residues. Trimming took 5 bases from V and 2 from J; bases not matched to a gene: 2. Germline lookup yields CDR1 KGHDR and CDR2 SFDVKD. CDR3 amino acids: CATSGTSGGITDTQYF. CDR3 in DNA: TGTGCCACCAGTGGGACTAGCGGGGGGATCACAGATACGCAGTATTTT.

This chain uses TRBV25-1 with TRBJ1-1; D remains unclear. Per germline, CDR1 MGHDK and CDR2 SYGVNS. V shed 6 bases and J shed 3 bases, with 11 bases lying between them. The CDR3 is 13 residues long. The CDR3 loop is CASREQADTEAFF. CDR3 sequence (DNA): TGTGCCAGCAGAGAGCAGGCGGACACTGAAGCTTTCTTT.

The rearrangement uses TRBV5-1 and TRBJ1-3; possible D gene TRBD1, 6 bases. This CDR3 is built from 17 residues. Trimming shortened V by 4 bases and J by 4 bases, and 21 bases separated the two germline ends. CDR1 SGHRS and CDR2 YFSETQ come from the germline V gene. The CDR3 DNA sequence: TGCGCCAGCAGCAGCACCCTAGGTAGGGGGTCCGGAAACACCATATATTTT. Protein sequence: CASSSTLGRGSGNTIYF. The variable domain in full, completed from reference TRBV5-1 and TRBJ1-3, reads KAGVTQTPRYLIKTRGQQVTLSCSPISGHRSVSWYQQTPGQGLQFLFEYFSETQRNKGNFPGRFSGRQFSNSRSEMNVSTLELGDSALYLCASSSTLGRGSGNTIYFGEGSWLTVV.

The rearrangement joins TRBV5-1 to TRBJ2-1; either TRBD1 or TRBD2 may supply D (6 bases each). In germline, CDR1 is SGHRS, CDR2 YFSETQ. V lost 3 bases, J lost 0 bases, and 19 bases lay in between. CDR3 size: 18 residues. The DNA for the CDR3 is TGCGCCAGCAGCTCGGTCGGGGGCCGACGGGGCTCCTACAATGAGCAGTTCTTC. Amino acid sequence: CASSSVGGRRGSYNEQFF.

The V gene is TRBV5-1, the J gene TRBJ1-1; weak D call: TRBD1 (6 bases). This CDR3 has 15 residues. Germline V gene lookup returns CDR1 SGHRS and CDR2 YFSETQ. Between the trimmed V and J ends, which lost 7 bases and 3 bases, there was a span of 19 bases. CDR3 DNA: TGCGCCAGCGGGATCTCAGGGGCCGGAGACACTGAAGCTTTCTTT. Its translation: CASGISGAGDTEAFF.

Here the CDR3 DNA reads TGCGCCAGCAGACAGGGGGTGACTAGCGGGGGTTTCCAAGAGACCCAGTACTTC. It encodes CASRQGVTSGGFQETQYF. The rearrangement links TRBV5-1 to TRBJ2-5; 12 bases map to TRBD2. V was pared by 5 bases and J by 1 base, with 12 bases of the junction left unmatched. Germline loops: CDR1 SGHRS, CDR2 YFSETQ. This CDR3 is 18 amino acids long.

V and J are TRBV19 and TRBJ1-4; D may be TRBD1 (6 bases). V lost 6 bases to trimming and J lost 8 bases, with 22 bases between them. The CDR3 length is 16 residues. The V gene's germline CDR1 is LNHDA and CDR2 SQIVND (reference sequence). The CDR3 loop reads CASRETYRDEEEKLFF. For the CDR3, the DNA is TGTGCCAGTAGGGAAACCTACAGGGACGAAGAGGAAAAACTGTTTTTT. The full variable domain, in which reference TRBV19 and TRBJ1-4 provide the parts outside the CDR3, is DGGITQSPKYLFRKEGQNVTLSCEQNLNHDAMYWYRQDPGQGLRLIYYSQIVNDFQKGDIAEGYSVSREKKESFPLTVTSAQKNPTAFYLCASRETYRDEEEKLFFGSGTQLSVL.

This rearrangement joins TRBV19 to TRBJ2-7, with D unresolved. Trimming removed 1 base from V and 6 bases from J, with 10 bases in between. Germline lookup yields CDR1 LNHDA and CDR2 SQIVND (reference sequence). This CDR3 has 13 amino acids. The CDR3 protein is CASSIGGLGEQYF. The CDR3 nucleotides are TGTGCCAGTAGTATAGGCGGTTTGGGCGAGCAGTACTTC.

The V call is TRBV20-1, the J call TRBJ1-5; TRBD1 matches at 11 bases. Germline-derived CDR1 and CDR2 are DFQATT and SNEGSKA (reference sequence). This CDR3 is built from 15 residues. V shed 3 bases, J shed 6 bases, and the junction held 7 bases outside the gene matches. The CDR3 loop reads CSASPGQGGSQPQHF. CDR3 sequence (DNA): TGCAGTGCTAGTCCGGGACAGGGGGGGTCTCAGCCCCAGCATTTT.

This chain connects TRBV5-1 to TRBJ2-1; 14 nucleotides agree with TRBD2. With V trimmed by 6 bases and J by 1 base, 3 bases remained unmatched. This CDR3 region has 16 residues. Germline CDR1 SGHRS, CDR2 YFSETQ. The CDR3 DNA reads TGCGCCAGCACGGGACTAGCGGGAGTGTCCTACAATGAGCAGTTCTTC. Protein sequence: CASTGLAGVSYNEQFF.